A selection of T cell receptor beta chains follows, all from one sample in a study of cytomegalovirus exposure and HLA in healthy donors. The protocol was immunoSEQ multiplex PCR, while the TCRdb copy is restricted to in-frame clones and leaves out a portion. Found here are about 110,000 clones, approximately 83% of them singletons; the top ten hold about 1.8%. The sample taken for sequencing was PBMCs. The receptor source for this set is a man in his forties in good health and CMV-seronegative. The CDR3 runs from the conserved cysteine through the conserved F or W. D genes are given only for firm matches. The size entry is marked missing in some rows and otherwise reads once, few, many or a size class.

clone_size: -
d_call: -
v_call: TRBV5-1
j_call: TRBJ1-2
cdr3_aa: CASSFSGDGYTF
cdr3_nt: TGCGCCAGCAGCTTTTCAGGGGACGGCTACACCTTC

clone_size: -
d_call: TRBD1
v_call: TRBV19
j_call: TRBJ1-2
cdr3_aa: CASSIGTVNYGYTF
cdr3_nt: TGTGCCAGTAGTATCGGGACAGTAAACTATGGCTACACCTTC

clone_size: -
d_call: -
v_call: TRBV13
j_call: TRBJ2-3
cdr3_aa: CASSLNTGQYF
cdr3_nt: TGTGCCAGCAGCCTAAATACGGGGCAGTATTTT

clone_size: -
d_call: TRBD1
v_call: TRBV2
j_call: TRBJ1-5
cdr3_aa: CASSSGDRDQPQHF
cdr3_nt: TGTGCCAGCAGCTCCGGGGACAGGGATCAGCCCCAGCATTTT

clone_size: -
d_call: -
v_call: TRBV6-5
j_call: TRBJ2-3
cdr3_aa: CASSYSSTPDTQYF
cdr3_nt: TGTGCCAGCAGTTACTCGAGTACCCCAGATACGCAGTATTTT

clone_size: -
d_call: TRBD1
v_call: TRBV5-1
j_call: TRBJ2-7
cdr3_aa: CASSAQGWYEQYF
cdr3_nt: TGCGCCAGCAGCGCACAGGGGTGGTACGAGCAGTACTTC

clone_size: -
d_call: -
v_call: TRBV30
j_call: TRBJ1-1
cdr3_aa: CAWSATGNTEAFF
cdr3_nt: TGTGCCTGGAGTGCTACAGGGAACACTGAAGCTTTCTTT

clone_size: -
d_call: -
v_call: TRBV2
j_call: TRBJ2-5
cdr3_aa: CASSPDGLYQETQYF
cdr3_nt: TGTGCCAGCAGCCCAGATGGGCTGTACCAAGAGACCCAGTACTTC

clone_size: -
d_call: -
v_call: TRBV2
j_call: TRBJ2-7
cdr3_aa: CASSDLGARYEQYF
cdr3_nt: TGTGCCAGCAGTGATTTGGGGGCGCGGTACGAGCAGTACTTC

clone_size: -
d_call: -
v_call: TRBV19
j_call: TRBJ1-6
cdr3_aa: CASRSWDNSPLHF
cdr3_nt: TGTGCCTCAAGGAGTTGGGATAATTCACCCCTCCACTTT

clone_size: -
d_call: TRBD1
v_call: TRBV5-4
j_call: TRBJ2-6
cdr3_aa: CASSSRGRGANVLTF
cdr3_nt: TGTGCCAGCAGCTCCAGGGGGCGTGGGGCCAACGTCCTGACTTTC

clone_size: -
d_call: -
v_call: TRBV7-2
j_call: TRBJ1-1
cdr3_aa: CASSLEGDTEAFF
cdr3_nt: TGTGCCAGCAGCTTAGAAGGGGACACTGAAGCTTTCTTT

clone_size: -
d_call: TRBD1
v_call: TRBV7-3
j_call: TRBJ2-2
cdr3_aa: CASSPGQGGTGELFF
cdr3_nt: TGTGCCAGCAGCCCCGGACAGGGGGGGACCGGGGAGCTGTTTTTT

clone_size: -
d_call: TRBD1
v_call: TRBV5-1
j_call: TRBJ1-2
cdr3_aa: CASSLAVEGAYGYTF
cdr3_nt: TGCGCCAGCAGCTTGGCCGTGGAGGGGGCCTATGGCTACACCTTC

clone_size: -
d_call: -
v_call: TRBV10-3
j_call: TRBJ1-2
cdr3_aa: CAISSDYVRGYTF
cdr3_nt: TGTGCCATCAGCTCGGACTATGTAAGAGGCTACACCTTC

clone_size: once
d_call: -
v_call: TRBV11-2
j_call: TRBJ1-1
cdr3_aa: CASSLFESAEAFF
cdr3_nt: TGTGCCAGCAGCTTATTTGAGTCGGCTGAAGCTTTCTTT

clone_size: -
d_call: -
v_call: TRBV6-1
j_call: TRBJ1-2
cdr3_aa: CASSEAGGAYGYTF
cdr3_nt: TGTGCCAGCAGTGAAGCGGGGGGGGCGTATGGCTACACCTTC

clone_size: -
d_call: TRBD1
v_call: TRBV30
j_call: TRBJ1-2
cdr3_aa: CASGQNYGYTF
cdr3_nt: TGTGCCTCGGGACAGAACTATGGCTACACCTTC

clone_size: few
d_call: TRBD2
v_call: TRBV7-2
j_call: TRBJ2-5
cdr3_aa: CASSLGGLAGGQETQYF
cdr3_nt: TGTGCCAGCAGCTTAGGAGGACTAGCGGGGGGACAAGAGACCCAGTACTTC

clone_size: few
d_call: TRBD1
v_call: TRBV4-3
j_call: TRBJ1-4
cdr3_aa: CASSQTGGGGGWKKLFF
cdr3_nt: TGCGCCAGCAGCCAGACAGGGGGCGGAGGAGGGTGGAAAAAACTGTTTTTT

clone_size: -
d_call: TRBD1
v_call: TRBV5-6
j_call: TRBJ1-4
cdr3_aa: CASSLVRGLGTNEKLFF
cdr3_nt: TGTGCCAGCAGCTTAGTCAGGGGGCTAGGGACTAATGAAAAACTGTTTTTT

clone_size: -
d_call: -
v_call: TRBV30
j_call: TRBJ1-1
cdr3_aa: CAWSVLDPGSSEAFF
cdr3_nt: TGTGCCTGGAGCGTGCTCGATCCGGGATCTTCTGAAGCTTTCTTT

clone_size: once
d_call: TRBD1
v_call: TRBV7-2
j_call: TRBJ1-1
cdr3_aa: CASSLGQGVTEAFF
cdr3_nt: TGTGCCAGCAGCTTAGGCCAGGGGGTGACTGAAGCTTTCTTT

clone_size: -
d_call: TRBD1
v_call: TRBV10-3
j_call: TRBJ1-1
cdr3_aa: CAIRPGQVNTEAFF
cdr3_nt: TGTGCCATCAGGCCGGGACAGGTAAACACTGAAGCTTTCTTT

clone_size: -
d_call: -
v_call: TRBV2
j_call: TRBJ1-1
cdr3_aa: CASNLNTEAFF
cdr3_nt: TGTGCCAGCAACTTGAACACTGAAGCTTTCTTT

clone_size: -
d_call: TRBD1
v_call: TRBV7-9
j_call: TRBJ2-6
cdr3_aa: CASSPTGSGANVLTF
cdr3_nt: TGTGCCAGCAGCCCGACAGGGTCTGGGGCCAACGTCCTGACTTTC

clone_size: -
d_call: -
v_call: TRBV19
j_call: TRBJ2-5
cdr3_aa: CASSRAGVQTQYF
cdr3_nt: TGTGCCAGTAGTAGGGCAGGGGTACAGACCCAGTACTTC

clone_size: few
d_call: -
v_call: TRBV6-6
j_call: TRBJ1-1
cdr3_aa: CASAPGGRMNTEAFF
cdr3_nt: TGTGCCAGCGCCCCCGGGGGGCGTATGAACACTGAAGCTTTCTTT